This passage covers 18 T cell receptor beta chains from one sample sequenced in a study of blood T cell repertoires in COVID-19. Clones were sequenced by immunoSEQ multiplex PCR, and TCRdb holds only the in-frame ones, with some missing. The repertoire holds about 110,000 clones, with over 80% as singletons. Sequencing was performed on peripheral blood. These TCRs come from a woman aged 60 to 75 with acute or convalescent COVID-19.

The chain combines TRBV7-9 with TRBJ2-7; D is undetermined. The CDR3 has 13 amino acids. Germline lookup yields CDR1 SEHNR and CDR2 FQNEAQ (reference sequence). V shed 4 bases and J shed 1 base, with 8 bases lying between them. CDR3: CASSSAGSYEQYF. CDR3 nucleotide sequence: TGTGCCAGCAGCTCTGCCGGTTCCTACGAGCAGTACTTC.

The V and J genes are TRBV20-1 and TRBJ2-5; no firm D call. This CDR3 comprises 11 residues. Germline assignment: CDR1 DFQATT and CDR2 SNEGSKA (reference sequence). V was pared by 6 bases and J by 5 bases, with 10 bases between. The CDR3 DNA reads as TGCAGTGCCCCCAGGTCGGAGACCCAGTACTTC. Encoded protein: CSAPRSETQYF.

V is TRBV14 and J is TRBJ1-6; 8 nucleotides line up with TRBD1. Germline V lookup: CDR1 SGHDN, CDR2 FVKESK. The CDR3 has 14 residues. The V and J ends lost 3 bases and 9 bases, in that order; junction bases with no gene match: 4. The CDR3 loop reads CASSHGQGSSPLHF. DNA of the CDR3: TGTGCCAGCAGCCATGGACAGGGTAGTTCACCCCTCCACTTT.

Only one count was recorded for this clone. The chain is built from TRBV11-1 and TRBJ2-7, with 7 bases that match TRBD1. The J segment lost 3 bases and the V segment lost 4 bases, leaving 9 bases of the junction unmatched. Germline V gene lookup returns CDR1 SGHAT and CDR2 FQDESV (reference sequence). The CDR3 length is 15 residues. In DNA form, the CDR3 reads TGTGCCAGCAGCTATGGCGGTGCAGGGGGCTACGAGCAGTACTTC. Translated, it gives CASSYGGAGGYEQYF.

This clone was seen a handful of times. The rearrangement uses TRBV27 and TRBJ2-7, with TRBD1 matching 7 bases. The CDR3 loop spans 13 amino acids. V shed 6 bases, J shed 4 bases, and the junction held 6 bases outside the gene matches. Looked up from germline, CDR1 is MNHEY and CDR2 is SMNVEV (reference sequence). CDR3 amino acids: CASSSGTEYEQYF. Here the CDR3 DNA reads TGTGCCAGCAGCTCCGGGACAGAATACGAGCAGTACTTC.

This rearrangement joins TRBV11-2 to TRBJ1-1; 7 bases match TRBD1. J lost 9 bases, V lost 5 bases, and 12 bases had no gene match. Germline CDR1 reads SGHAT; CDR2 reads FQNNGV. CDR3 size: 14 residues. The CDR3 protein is CASSLELGQTKAFF. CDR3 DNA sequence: TGTGCCAGCAGCCTCGAGCTGGGACAGACCAAAGCTTTCTTT.

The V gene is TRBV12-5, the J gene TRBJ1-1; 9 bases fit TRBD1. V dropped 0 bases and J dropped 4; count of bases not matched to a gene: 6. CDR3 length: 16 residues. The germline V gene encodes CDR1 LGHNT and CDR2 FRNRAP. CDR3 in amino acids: CASGLVAGTGTTEAFF. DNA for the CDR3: TGTGCTAGTGGTTTGGTAGCGGGGACAGGGACCACTGAAGCTTTCTTT. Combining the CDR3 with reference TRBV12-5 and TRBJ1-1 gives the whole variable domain DARVTQTPRHKVTEMGQEVTMRCQPILGHNTVFWYRQTMMQGLELLAYFRNRAPLDDSGMPKDRFSAEMPDATLATLKIQPSEPRDSAVYFCASGLVAGTGTTEAFFGQGTRLTVV.

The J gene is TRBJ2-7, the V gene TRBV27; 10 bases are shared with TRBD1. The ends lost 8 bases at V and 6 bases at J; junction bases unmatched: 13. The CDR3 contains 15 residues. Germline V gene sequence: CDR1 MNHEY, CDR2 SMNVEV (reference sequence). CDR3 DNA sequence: TGTGCCAGCGGTACGGTGGGACAGGGGACGAGCGAGCAGTACTTC. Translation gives CASGTVGQGTSEQYF.

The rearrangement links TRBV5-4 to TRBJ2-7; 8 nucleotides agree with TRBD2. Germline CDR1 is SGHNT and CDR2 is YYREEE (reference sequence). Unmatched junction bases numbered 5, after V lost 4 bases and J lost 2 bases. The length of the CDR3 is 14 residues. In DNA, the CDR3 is TGTGCCAGCAGCCCGGCGGGAGGTCCCTACGAGCAGTACTTC. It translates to CASSPAGGPYEQYF.

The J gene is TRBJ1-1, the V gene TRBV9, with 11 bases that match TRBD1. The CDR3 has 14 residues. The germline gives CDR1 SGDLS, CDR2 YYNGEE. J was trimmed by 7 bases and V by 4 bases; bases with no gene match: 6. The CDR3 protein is CASSPRTGGDEAFF. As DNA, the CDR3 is TGTGCCAGCAGCCCCAGGACAGGGGGCGATGAAGCTTTCTTT.

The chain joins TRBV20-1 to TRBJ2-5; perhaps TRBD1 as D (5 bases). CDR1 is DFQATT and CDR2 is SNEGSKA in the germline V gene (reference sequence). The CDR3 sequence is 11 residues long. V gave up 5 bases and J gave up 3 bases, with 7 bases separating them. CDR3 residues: CSAPQEETQYF. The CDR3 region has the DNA TGCAGTGCTCCACAGGAAGAGACCCAGTACTTC.

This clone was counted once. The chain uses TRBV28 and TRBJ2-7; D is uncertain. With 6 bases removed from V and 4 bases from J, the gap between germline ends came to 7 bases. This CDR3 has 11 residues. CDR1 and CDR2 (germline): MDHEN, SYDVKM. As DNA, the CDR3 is TGTGCCAGCAGGGGCAGTTACGAGCAGTACTTC. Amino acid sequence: CASRGSYEQYF. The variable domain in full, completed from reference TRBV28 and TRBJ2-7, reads DVKVTQSSRYLVKRTGEKVFLECVQDMDHENMFWYRQDPGLGLRLIYFSYDVKMKEKGDIPEGYSVSREKKERFSLILESASTNQTSMYLCASRGSYEQYFGPGTRLTVT.

Here the CDR3 DNA reads TGTGCCAGCAGCCCGGGACAAACAACCTATAATTCACCCCTCCACTTT. Residues: CASSPGQTTYNSPLHF. The chain employs TRBV27 and TRBJ1-6, with D perhaps TRBD1 (6 bases). This CDR3 is 16 amino acids long. V lost 6 bases and J 2 bases, leaving 14 bases between the germline ends. Germline CDR1 and CDR2: MNHEY and SMNVEV (reference sequence).

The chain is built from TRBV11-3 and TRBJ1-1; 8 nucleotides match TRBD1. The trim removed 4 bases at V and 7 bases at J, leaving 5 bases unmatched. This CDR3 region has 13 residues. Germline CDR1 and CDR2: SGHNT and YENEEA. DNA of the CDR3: TGTGCCAGCAGCTCCTCCGGGACAGGTGAAGCTTTCTTT. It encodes CASSSSGTGEAFF.

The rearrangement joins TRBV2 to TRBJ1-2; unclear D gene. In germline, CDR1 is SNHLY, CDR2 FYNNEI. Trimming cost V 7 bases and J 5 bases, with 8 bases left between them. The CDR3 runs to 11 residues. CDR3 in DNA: TGTGCCAGCAATTATCCTTATGGCTACACCTTC. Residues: CASNYPYGYTF.

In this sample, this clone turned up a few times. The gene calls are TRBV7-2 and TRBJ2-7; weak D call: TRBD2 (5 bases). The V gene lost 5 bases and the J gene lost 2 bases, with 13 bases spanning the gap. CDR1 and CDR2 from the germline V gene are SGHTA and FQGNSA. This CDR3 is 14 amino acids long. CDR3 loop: CASSLLERTYEQYF. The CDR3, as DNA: TGTGCCAGCAGCCTCCTAGAGCGGACCTACGAGCAGTACTTC.

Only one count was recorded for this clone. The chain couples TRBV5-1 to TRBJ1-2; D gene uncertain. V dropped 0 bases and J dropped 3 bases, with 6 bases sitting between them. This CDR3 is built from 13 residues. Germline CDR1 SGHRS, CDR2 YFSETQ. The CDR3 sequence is CASSLDGDYGYTF. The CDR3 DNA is TGCGCCAGCAGCTTGGACGGGGACTATGGCTACACCTTC.

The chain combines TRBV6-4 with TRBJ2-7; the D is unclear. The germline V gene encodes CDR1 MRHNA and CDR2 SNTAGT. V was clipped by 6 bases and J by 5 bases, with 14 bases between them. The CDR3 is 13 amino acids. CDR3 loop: CASRRNRRDEQYF. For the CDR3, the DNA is TGTGCCAGCAGGAGGAACCGCCGGGACGAGCAGTACTTC.